These T cell receptor beta chains were read from a single sample in a study of shared clonotypes between healthy human individuals. Here immunoSEQ multiplex PCR was the method, and the copy in TCRdb shows in-frame clones only, minus some. The sample has some 2.4 million clones, 90% to 95% seen once. Sequenced input: naive CD4+ T cells from PBMCs. All receptors come from a man between 18 and 35 years old in good health. Some clones in this sample may be carry-over from other donors' samples. Both conserved end residues are part of each CDR3. Fields, in order: V gene, D gene, J gene, clone size, CDR3 protein, CDR3 DNA. A D gene is named only where the DNA matches it firmly. Part of the rows lack a size; the others show once, few, many or a class for expanded clones.

TRBV6-1	.	TRBJ1-1	.	CASKGRRGSNTEAFF	TGTGCCAGCAAGGGACGTCGGGGCTCTAACACTGAAGCTTTCTTT
TRBV2	.	TRBJ1-5	.	CASSDLSGFQPQHF	TGTGCCAGCAGTGACTTGTCTGGTTTTCAGCCCCAGCATTTT
TRBV18	TRBD1	TRBJ1-5	.	CASSPGTGASNQPQHF	TGTGCCAGCTCCCCCGGGACAGGCGCGAGCAATCAGCCCCAGCATTTT
TRBV6-6	TRBD2	TRBJ2-3	.	CASSPRTSGSTDTQYF	TGTGCCAGCAGTCCCCGGACTAGCGGTAGCACAGATACGCAGTATTTT
TRBV14	.	TRBJ2-3	once	CASSPWAGATDTQYF	TGTGCCAGCAGCCCATGGGCGGGTGCCACAGATACGCAGTATTTT
TRBV6-5	TRBD2	TRBJ2-5	.	CASSGLAGEETQYF	TGTGCCAGCAGCGGACTAGCGGGAGAGGAGACCCAGTACTTC
TRBV5-1	.	TRBJ2-5	few	CASSLDWQETQYF	TGCGCCAGCAGCTTGGACTGGCAAGAGACCCAGTACTTC
TRBV7-2	.	TRBJ1-5	once	CASSLARTNQPQHF	TGTGCCAGCAGCTTAGCAAGGACCAATCAGCCCCAGCATTTT
TRBV14	.	TRBJ2-7	.	CASSPVKRDGLLSEQYF	TGTGCCAGCAGCCCCGTGAAAAGAGACGGCCTACTGAGCGAGCAGTACTTC
TRBV11-2	.	TRBJ2-7	.	CASSLESPLAGPYEQYF	TGTGCCAGCAGCTTAGAATCCCCTCTGGCGGGACCCTACGAGCAGTACTTC
TRBV7-2	.	TRBJ1-1	.	CASSFAGAVVEAFF	TGTGCCAGCAGCTTCGCGGGGGCAGTAGTTGAAGCTTTCTTT
TRBV27	.	TRBJ2-1	.	CASSRDSGVYNEQFF	TGTGCCAGCAGCCGGGATAGCGGAGTCTACAATGAGCAGTTCTTC
TRBV18	TRBD1	TRBJ1-4	.	CASSPGTGGEKLFF	TGTGCCAGCTCACCCGGGACAGGAGGAGAAAAACTGTTTTTT
TRBV28	.	TRBJ1-5	.	CASSPRGRQPQHF	TGTGCCAGCAGCCCTAGGGGCCGCCAGCCCCAGCATTTT
TRBV2	.	TRBJ1-2	.	CASLPRDGYTF	TGTGCCAGCCTACCCAGGGACGGCTACACCTTC
TRBV10-3	.	TRBJ2-7	.	CAISIRDTSYEQYF	TGTGCCATCAGTATCCGGGACACTTCCTACGAGCAGTACTTC
TRBV18	.	TRBJ2-1	.	CASSPRTYNEQFF	TGTGCCAGCTCACCCCGCACCTACAATGAGCAGTTCTTC
TRBV5-5	.	TRBJ2-7	.	CASSLVRSSYEQYF	TGTGCCAGCAGCTTGGTGCGTAGCTCCTACGAGCAGTACTTC
TRBV9	.	TRBJ2-3	.	CASSVAVADTQYF	TGTGCCAGCAGCGTAGCGGTGGCAGATACGCAGTATTTT